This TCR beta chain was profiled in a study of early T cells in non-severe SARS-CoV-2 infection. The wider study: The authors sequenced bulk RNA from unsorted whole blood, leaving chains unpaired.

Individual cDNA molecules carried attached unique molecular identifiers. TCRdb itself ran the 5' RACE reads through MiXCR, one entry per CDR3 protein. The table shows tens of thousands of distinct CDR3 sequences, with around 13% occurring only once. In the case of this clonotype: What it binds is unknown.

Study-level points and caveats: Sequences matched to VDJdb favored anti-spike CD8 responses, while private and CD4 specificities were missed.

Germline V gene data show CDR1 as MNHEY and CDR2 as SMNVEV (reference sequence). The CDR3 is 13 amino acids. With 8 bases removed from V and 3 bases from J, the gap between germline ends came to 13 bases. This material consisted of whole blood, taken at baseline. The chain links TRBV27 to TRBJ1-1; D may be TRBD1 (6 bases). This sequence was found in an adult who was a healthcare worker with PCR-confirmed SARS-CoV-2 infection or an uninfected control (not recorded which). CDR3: CASGRGSDTEAFF. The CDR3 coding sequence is TGTGCCAGCGGAAGGGGGTCAGACACTGAAGCTTTCTTT.